Below are 30 T cell receptor beta chains sequenced from a single sample in a study of cytomegalovirus exposure and HLA in healthy donors (dated by TCRdb to about 2017). The library was generated by the immunoSEQ multiplex PCR assay. For the multiplex PCR, a mixture combining 60 forward primers for TCR Vbeta segments and 13 reverse primers for TCR Jbeta segments was used. TCRdb took this table from immuneACCESS and kept in-frame rearrangements with V and J called. Such tables lack part of the clones; where checked against another copy, unresolved V genes explain under half of the gap, and the rest is unexplained. Across this sample there are some 180,000 clones, with around 80% seen only once. The ten largest clones take up 1.9% of the sample. Sequencing was carried out using PBMCs. The receptor source for this set is a woman in her twenties or thirties in good health and CMV-seronegative.

As to this clone: The junction departs from the called germline gene at one end, perhaps through a read error. The V call is TRBV7-8, the J call TRBJ2-7, with 8 nucleotides matching TRBD2. The CDR3 has 16 residues. Germline V gene sequence: CDR1 SGHVS, CDR2 FQNEAQ. CDR3 protein: CASSSKSGGFSHEQYF. Written as DNA, the CDR3 is TGTGCCAGCAGCTCCAAAAGCGGGGGATTCTCCCACGAGCAGTACTTC.

The chain uses TRBV2 and TRBJ2-5, with 10 positions matching TRBD1. J lost 5 bases, V lost 8 bases, and 11 bases had no gene match. The germline CDR1 and CDR2 sequences are SNHLY and FYNNEI. The CDR3 extends over 15 amino acids. The CDR3 nucleotides read TGTGCCAGCGGGTCCCAGACAGGGGGCGGGGAGACCCAGTACTTC. The encoded protein is CASGSQTGGGETQYF.

This rearrangement joins TRBV9 to TRBJ2-6, with 8 positions matching TRBD1. V lost 7 bases and J lost 10; bases outside the gene matches: 10. The CDR3 runs 14 residues. Germline CDR1 SGDLS, CDR2 YYNGEE. The CDR3 reads CASSSRTGLNVLTF. The DNA for the CDR3 is TGTGCCAGCTCGAGCCGGACAGGGTTAAACGTCCTGACTTTC.

V usage is TRBV5-1 and J usage is TRBJ1-2; D is uncertain. Trimming pared 2 bases from V and 4 bases from J, leaving 12 bases between. This CDR3 has 14 amino acids. The V gene's germline CDR1 is SGHRS and CDR2 YFSETQ. CDR3 bases: TGCGCCAGCAGCTTAATCGACATTTCCTATGGCTACACCTTC. As protein: CASSLIDISYGYTF.

The rearrangement links TRBV30 to TRBJ1-5; D uncertain. V gave up 5 bases and J gave up 7 bases, with 15 bases separating them. Germline CDR1 is GTSNPN and CDR2 is SVGIG (reference sequence). The CDR3 consists of 13 residues. CDR3 protein: CAWQKGESQPQHF. Written as DNA, the CDR3 is TGTGCCTGGCAGAAAGGAGAAAGCCAGCCCCAGCATTTT.

The chain joins TRBV5-1 to TRBJ2-5; 13 bases are shared with TRBD2. V dropped 2 bases and J dropped 5; count of bases not matched to a gene: 9. The V gene's germline CDR1 is SGHRS and CDR2 YFSETQ. The CDR3 length is 17 residues. As DNA, the CDR3 is TGCGCCAGCAGCTTCCGCGGACTAGCGGGGGTGGGGGAGACCCAGTACTTC. It codes for CASSFRGLAGVGETQYF.

This chain joins TRBV10-3 and TRBJ2-4; no definite D call. The CDR3 covers 14 residues. V shed 7 bases and J shed 1 base, with 11 bases lying between them. Per germline, CDR1 ENHRY and CDR2 SYGVKD. Here the CDR3 reads CAINLLTAKNIQYF. CDR3 DNA: TGTGCCATCAACCTCCTAACGGCCAAAAACATTCAGTACTTC.

The sample holds a few counts of this clone. V gene TRBV5-1 combines with J gene TRBJ2-1; 13 bases agree with TRBD2. V was pared by 4 bases and J by 5 bases, with 6 bases of the junction left unmatched. In germline, CDR1 is SGHRS, CDR2 YFSETQ. The CDR3 runs 16 residues. This chain's CDR3 is CASSVMTSGGNNEQFF. The CDR3 DNA follows: TGCGCCAGCAGCGTAATGACTAGCGGGGGGAACAATGAGCAGTTCTTC.

This clone was detected only a few times. This chain connects TRBV6-1 to TRBJ1-1, with 7 positions matching TRBD1. The germline gives CDR1 MNHNS, CDR2 SASEGT. The CDR3 loop spans 14 amino acids. The V and J ends lost 8 bases and 5 bases, in that order; junction bases with no gene match: 11. The CDR3 sequence: CASRQQGGLTEAFF. CDR3 nucleotides: TGTGCCAGCCGCCAGCAGGGGGGTCTTACTGAAGCTTTCTTT.

The chain links TRBV21-1 to TRBJ1-5. TRBV21-1 is labeled a pseudogene. This CDR3 is 18 amino acids long. As DNA, the CDR3 is TGTGCCAGCAGAGCTAGGACAGAGGTGCGGGGGGTCAATCAGCCCCAGCATTTT. Its protein product is CASRARTEVRGVNQPQHF.

For the CDR3, the DNA is TGTGCCAGCATGGTCAGGGGAGTTAGGACCTATGGCTACACCTTC. It translates to CASMVRGVRTYGYTF. V is TRBV6-5 and J is TRBJ1-2, with D possibly matching TRBD1 (6 bases). The germline V and J ends were trimmed by 7 bases and 4 bases, with 19 bases remaining between them. The CDR3 spans 15 residues. Per germline, CDR1 MNHEY and CDR2 SVGAGI.

This sequence joins TRBV6-5 and TRBJ1-2; 7 bases are shared with TRBD1. In germline, CDR1 is MNHEY, CDR2 SVGAGI. The ends lost 5 bases at V and 0 bases at J; junction bases unmatched: 6. This CDR3 has 15 residues. CDR3 coding DNA: TGTGCCAGCAGTGGGACCGGGACAGCTAACTATGGCTACACCTTC. This encodes CASSGTGTANYGYTF.

The chain couples TRBV7-6 to TRBJ2-5; 9 bases align to TRBD1. CDR3 length: 14 amino acids. V was clipped by 5 bases and J by 5 bases; unmatched bases: 6. Germline-derived CDR1 and CDR2 are SGHVS and FNYEAQ. CDR3 in amino acids: CASSATGGMETQYF. In nucleotides, the CDR3 is TGTGCCAGCAGCGCCACAGGGGGCATGGAGACCCAGTACTTC.

The chain uses TRBV29-1 and TRBJ1-1; D possibly corresponds to TRBD1 (5 bases). The germline gives CDR1 SQVTM, CDR2 ANQGSEA. CDR3 size: 13 residues. Trimming stripped 1 base from V and 2 bases from J, with 8 bases between. CDR3 in amino acids: CSVEGTPNTEAFF. The CDR3 DNA reads as TGCAGCGTTGAAGGGACACCCAACACTGAAGCTTTCTTT.

The chain is built from TRBV5-1 and TRBJ1-6, with 9 bases lining up with TRBD1. Germline CDR1 SGHRS, CDR2 YFSETQ. V lost 0 bases to trimming and J lost 10 bases; unmatched junction nucleotides: 5. The CDR3 has 15 amino acids. CDR3 bases: TGCGCCAGCAGCTTGGGGGGACAGGGTGGATCACCCCTCCACTTT. Translation gives CASSLGGQGGSPLHF.

CDR3 nucleotides: TGCGCCAGCAGGTCAGGGACGGAGGGTAGTGGGGGTTCCCTCCACTTT. It yields the protein CASRSGTEGSGGSLHF. The chain couples TRBV5-1 to TRBJ1-6, with D possibly matching TRBD1 (5 bases). The germline V gene has CDR1 SGHRS and CDR2 YFSETQ. The CDR3 is 16 residues long. V lost 5 bases to trimming and J lost 14 bases, with 26 bases between them.

This clone was seen a few times. The V call is TRBV7-2, the J call TRBJ1-4, with 11 bases identical to TRBD1. Trimming took 1 base from V and 11 from J; bases not matched to a gene: 3. CDR1 and CDR2 from the germline V gene are SGHTA and FQGNSA. The CDR3 consists of 14 residues. The CDR3, as DNA: TGTGCCAGCAGCTTAGTGGGACAGGGGGGGAAACTGTTTTTT. Translated, it gives CASSLVGQGGKLFF. The full variable domain, its missing parts supplied by reference TRBV7-2 and TRBJ1-4, is GAGVSQSPSNKVTEKGKDVELRCDPISGHTALYWYRQSLGQGLEFLIYFQGNSAPDKSGLPSDRFSAERTGGSVSTLTIQRTQQEDSAVYLCASSLVGQGGKLFFGSGTQLSVL.

The V and J genes are TRBV18 and TRBJ1-6; no definite D call. V dropped 3 bases and J dropped 7 bases, with 10 bases sitting between them. This CDR3 comprises 14 residues. The germline CDR1 and CDR2 sequences are KGHSH and LQKENI. The CDR3 coding sequence is TGTGCCAGCTCACCCACTGGTTACAATTCACCCCTCCACTTT. It yields the protein CASSPTGYNSPLHF.

The chain is built from TRBV7-2 and TRBJ2-2; TRBD2 aligns across 11 bases. Unmatched junction bases numbered 6, after V lost 2 bases and J lost 7 bases. There are 16 residues in the CDR3. The germline V gene encodes CDR1 SGHTA and CDR2 FQGNSA. CDR3 amino acids: CASSLRLAGWSGELFF. The CDR3 coding sequence is TGTGCCAGCAGCTTAAGACTAGCGGGGTGGAGCGGGGAGCTGTTTTTT.

This rearrangement joins TRBV4-3 to TRBJ2-3; perhaps TRBD2 as D (6 bases). The germline CDR1 and CDR2 sequences are LGHNA and YSLEER. The ends were cut back, 0 bases at V and 5 bases at J, with 15 bases in the middle. This CDR3 has 16 amino acids. This CDR3 is CASSQDGDGGLDTQYF. The CDR3, as DNA: TGCGCCAGCAGCCAAGATGGAGACGGGGGACTAGATACGCAGTATTTT.

The gene calls are TRBV29-1 and TRBJ1-2, with TRBD1 as a possible D gene (6 bases). CDR3 length equals 13 residues. The V gene lost 7 bases and the J gene lost 3 bases, with 15 bases spanning the gap. The germline gives CDR1 SQVTM, CDR2 ANQGSEA. This chain's CDR3 is CSGDPPGDYGYTF. The CDR3 DNA reads TGCAGCGGTGATCCGCCAGGGGACTATGGCTACACCTTC.

In its sample, this clone was seen once. This rearrangement joins TRBV4-1 to TRBJ2-7, with 10 bases that match TRBD2. This CDR3 spans 18 amino acids. V lost 0 bases, J lost 1 base, and 9 bases stayed unmatched. CDR1 and CDR2 (germline): MGHRA, YSYEKL. The CDR3 protein is CASSQDEASGGLSYEQYF. CDR3 sequence (DNA): TGCGCCAGCAGCCAAGATGAGGCTAGCGGGGGTCTTTCCTACGAGCAGTACTTC.

This sequence joins TRBV9 and TRBJ2-2, with 10 bases that match TRBD2. Germline CDR1 and CDR2: SGDLS and YYNGEE. Trimming took 2 bases from V and 4 from J; bases not matched to a gene: 5. This CDR3 has 16 residues. The CDR3 bases are TGTGCCAGCAGCGTTAGCCTAGCGGGGGCCACCGGGGAGCTGTTTTTT. Residues: CASSVSLAGATGELFF.

The V and J genes are TRBV7-2 and TRBJ2-7; perhaps TRBD2 as D (6 bases). CDR1 and CDR2 from the germline V gene are SGHTA and FQGNSA. With 6 bases removed from V and 5 bases from J, the gap between germline ends came to 11 bases. The CDR3 totals 12 residues. CDR3 loop: CASRPGVDEQYF. CDR3 sequence (DNA): TGTGCCAGCAGACCGGGGGTAGACGAGCAGTACTTC.

V gene TRBV9 combines with J gene TRBJ1-2; 9 bases fit TRBD1. Germline V lookup: CDR1 SGDLS, CDR2 YYNGEE. The CDR3 covers 16 residues. Trimming at V came to 3 bases and at J to 7 bases, leaving 13 bases not matched to a gene. CDR3 nucleotide sequence: TGTGCCAGCAGCGCGAACCCCGCCTGGACAGGGGCTGGCTACACCTTC. It is translated as CASSANPAWTGAGYTF.

The chain recombines TRBV5-1 with TRBJ1-4, with D possibly TRBD1 on 6 matching bases. The CDR3 totals 15 residues. V lost 0 bases and J lost 8, with 14 bases in between. The V gene's germline CDR1 is SGHRS and CDR2 YFSETQ. The CDR3 DNA reads TGCGCCAGCAGCTTGGTTGAACAGGGAGGGGAAAAACTGTTTTTT. Encoded protein: CASSLVEQGGEKLFF. The full variable domain, rest sourced from reference TRBV5-1 and TRBJ1-4, is KAGVTQTPRYLIKTRGQQVTLSCSPISGHRSVSWYQQTPGQGLQFLFEYFSETQRNKGNFPGRFSGRQFSNSRSEMNVSTLELGDSALYLCASSLVEQGGEKLFFGSGTQLSVL.

This chain links TRBV4-3 with TRBJ2-2, with TRBD1 matching over 7 bases. The CDR3 consists of 18 residues. Unmatched junction bases numbered 11, after V lost 1 base and J lost 3 bases. Germline V gives CDR1 LGHNA, CDR2 YSLEER. CDR3 in DNA: TGCGCCAGCAGCCAAGCCTTGGACAGGCCCCCCCACACCGGGGAGCTGTTTTTT. This sequence encodes CASSQALDRPPHTGELFF.

The V and J genes are TRBV5-1 and TRBJ2-2; 7 bases align to TRBD2. The V gene end was trimmed by 2 bases and the J gene end by 7 bases; junction bases not matched to a gene: 14. This CDR3 spans 17 amino acids. CDR1 and CDR2 (germline): SGHRS, YFSETQ. The CDR3: CASSFTPIAGGIGELFF. As DNA, the CDR3 is TGCGCCAGCAGCTTTACCCCCATAGCGGGTGGAATCGGGGAGCTGTTTTTT.

The V and J genes are TRBV9 and TRBJ2-2; 9 bases agree with TRBD2. The CDR3 covers 15 residues. Looked up from germline, CDR1 is SGDLS and CDR2 is YYNGEE. Trimming removed 2 bases from V and 3 bases from J; junction bases left unmatched: 2. The CDR3 sequence: CASSVLAGDTGELFF. The CDR3, as DNA: TGTGCCAGCAGCGTTTTAGCGGGGGACACCGGGGAGCTGTTTTTT.

This chain uses TRBV25-1 with TRBJ2-7, with 10 positions matching TRBD1. Trimming at V came to 4 bases and at J to 2 bases, leaving 5 bases not matched to a gene. Germline CDR1 reads MGHDK; CDR2 reads SYGVNS. The CDR3 extends over 15 amino acids. CDR3 nucleotide sequence: TGTGCCAGCAGTGGCCGGGACAGGGGAGCCTACGAGCAGTACTTC. The encoded protein is CASSGRDRGAYEQYF.